This T cell receptor beta chain was sequenced for a study of technical replicates of blood from several donors. Assay: immunoSEQ multiplex PCR; the TCRdb copy retains only in-frame clones and omits some. The table lists around 76,000 clones, under 99% of them singletons, with 0.2% to 0.25% in the top ten. Trimming cost V 6 bases and J 1 base, with 16 bases left between them. This CDR3 has 15 residues. Germline V CDR1 and CDR2: SEHNR, FQNEAQ (reference sequence). The chain carries TRBV7-9 and TRBJ2-7, with D perhaps TRBD2 (6 bases). The TCR comes from a human donor in good health. Sequenced: T cells isolated from PBMCs. Here the CDR3 DNA reads TGTGCCAGCAGGCTCCCCGGGACTGGATCCTACGAGCAGTACTTC. Translation: CASRLPGTGSYEQYF.